The 31 T cell receptor beta chains presented below share a single source sample, sequenced in a study of T cells after posttransplantation cyclophosphamide. This table comes from immunoSEQ multiplex PCR, and its TCRdb copy is limited to in-frame clones, with some not included. The repertoire consists of more than 9,000 clones, none detected only once. Cyclophosphamide on days +3 and +4 followed busulfan-fludarabine conditioning and a marrow graft. This specimen consisted of PBMCs, obtained after allogeneic stem cell transplant with posttransplant cyclophosphamide. The receptors come from a female patient in her forties who received an allogeneic stem cell transplant from a related donor, was CMV-positive, and had no GVHD. Certain T cells may be donor cells from the graft.

This clone has a count of ten or more. The chain joins TRBV27 to TRBJ1-2; D is uncertain. The CDR3 consists of 11 residues. V dropped 7 bases and J dropped 7 bases, with 10 bases sitting between them. Germline V gene sequence: CDR1 MNHEY, CDR2 SMNVEV (reference sequence). DNA for the CDR3: TGTGCCAGCACCATACACACTGGCTACACCTTC. Translating it yields CASTIHTGYTF.

This clone occurred many times. This chain links TRBV11-2 with TRBJ2-5; TRBD2 matches at 14 bases. Germline trimming cut 5 bases from V and 3 bases from J; bases unmatched to any gene: 11. The CDR3 is made up of 18 amino acids. Germline V gene data show CDR1 as SGHAT and CDR2 as FQNNGV. The CDR3 sequence: CASSPGGGLAGGKETQYF. In DNA form, the CDR3 reads TGTGCCAGCAGCCCGGGCGGTGGACTAGCGGGGGGAAAAGAGACCCAGTACTTC.

This clone was seen at least ten times. The chain has TRBV7-9 and TRBJ2-1; 9 bases match TRBD1. Trimming at V came to 7 bases and at J to 4 bases, leaving 11 bases not matched to a gene. In germline, CDR1 is SEHNR, CDR2 FQNEAQ (reference sequence). The length of the CDR3 is 16 residues. CDR3 coding DNA: TGTGCCAGCACCTCAACCCGGGACAGGGTTTACAATGAGCAGTTCTTC. This translates into CASTSTRDRVYNEQFF.

This clone was recorded many times. This chain joins TRBV5-4 and TRBJ2-5; D not certain. The V gene lost 1 base and the J gene lost 2 bases, with 3 bases spanning the gap. The CDR3 covers 12 residues. The V gene's germline CDR1 is SGHNT and CDR2 YYREEE (reference sequence). This CDR3 is CASSLLQETQYF. The CDR3 region has the DNA TGTGCCAGCAGCTTGCTGCAAGAGACCCAGTACTTC.

This clone was observed many times. V usage is TRBV5-1 and J usage is TRBJ2-3, with 7 bases aligning to TRBD1. This CDR3 has 15 residues. CDR1 is SGHRS, CDR2 YFSETQ, per germline. The ends lost 0 bases at V and 6 bases at J; junction bases unmatched: 7. The CDR3 spells CASSLDPGQQDTQYF. CDR3 DNA sequence: TGCGCCAGCAGCTTGGATCCGGGACAGCAGGATACGCAGTATTTT.

This clone was recorded many times. This rearrangement joins TRBV29-1 to TRBJ2-3, with 7 nucleotides matching TRBD2. CDR1 SQVTM and CDR2 ANQGSEA come from the germline V gene. The CDR3 consists of 17 residues. V was pared by 7 bases and J by 0 bases, with 16 bases of the junction left unmatched. The CDR3 loop reads CSAKESLAGVSTDTQYF. CDR3 nucleotides: TGCAGCGCGAAAGAGTCGTTGGCGGGAGTGAGCACAGATACGCAGTATTTT.

This clone appeared many times. CDR3 amino acids: CAISRTSGGGTDTQYF. The CDR3, as DNA: TGTGCCATCAGCCGGACTAGCGGAGGGGGCACAGATACGCAGTATTTT. The rearrangement links TRBV10-3 to TRBJ2-3, with 10 bases identical to TRBD2. Unmatched junction bases numbered 7, after V lost 6 bases and J lost 1 base. The CDR3 runs to 16 residues. The germline V gene has CDR1 ENHRY and CDR2 SYGVKD.

Many counts were recorded for this clone. The V call is TRBV21-1, the J call TRBJ1-6; the table's D call, TRBD1, has no DNA check behind it. TRBV21-1 is shown as a pseudogene. This CDR3 region has 16 residues. CDR3 nucleotide sequence: TGTGCCAGCAGCAAAGACAGGGGGTTGCCGAGGGCTCCCCTCCACTTT. Translation: CASSKDRGLPRAPLHF.

This clone was seen at least ten times. The chain has TRBV28 and TRBJ1-2, with 11 positions matching TRBD1. With 5 bases clipped from V and 4 bases from J, the junction kept 3 bases outside the gene matches. The CDR3 totals 14 residues. The V gene's germline CDR1 is MDHEN and CDR2 SYDVKM. Here the CDR3 reads CASSGDRGFYGYTF. The CDR3 DNA follows: TGTGCCAGCAGTGGGGACAGGGGGTTCTATGGCTACACCTTC.

This clone showed up many times. The chain joins TRBV7-9 to TRBJ2-1; 13 bases map to TRBD2. Germline V CDR1 and CDR2: SEHNR, FQNEAQ (reference sequence). CDR3 length equals 16 residues. J lost 7 bases, V lost 1 base, and 4 bases had no gene match. CDR3 residues: CASSLGEGLAGNEQFF. For the CDR3, the DNA is TGTGCCAGCAGCTTAGGAGAGGGACTAGCGGGGAATGAGCAGTTCTTC.

In this sample, this clone turned up a few times. This sequence joins TRBV2 and TRBJ2-3, with 13 bases fitting TRBD2. The CDR3 loop spans 20 amino acids. With V trimmed by 7 bases and J by 0 bases, 16 bases remained unmatched. CDR1 and CDR2 from the germline V gene are SNHLY and FYNNEI. The CDR3 region is CASKRFERTSGGTSTDTQYF. In nucleotides, the CDR3 is TGTGCCAGCAAAAGGTTCGAAAGGACTAGCGGGGGAACTAGCACAGATACGCAGTATTTT.

Many counts were recorded for this clone. The rearrangement joins TRBV7-6 to TRBJ1-4; perhaps TRBD1 as D (5 bases). Trimming stripped 1 base from V and 8 bases from J, with 5 bases between. The V gene's germline CDR1 is SGHVS and CDR2 FNYEAQ. The CDR3 sequence is 12 residues long. CDR3 amino acids: CASSLEGEKLFF. The CDR3 DNA follows: TGTGCCAGCAGCTTAGAGGGGGAAAAACTGTTTTTT.

In its sample, this clone was seen many times. This chain joins TRBV5-1 and TRBJ2-5; no clear D. The CDR3 length is 15 residues. Germline V gene lookup returns CDR1 SGHRS and CDR2 YFSETQ. Deletions cut 0 bases from V and 1 base from J, with 10 bases between. This CDR3 reads CASSLAGLVQETQYF. The CDR3 region has the DNA TGCGCCAGCAGCTTGGCCGGCCTAGTCCAAGAGACCCAGTACTTC.

The CDR3 DNA reads TGTGCCAGCAGCTTACAATTGTTTAGGGGCTTGGGGTCTTACGAGCAGTACTTC. It yields the protein CASSLQLFRGLGSYEQYF. J is TRBJ2-5 and V is TRBV11-2; D perhaps matches TRBD1 (5 bases). The end of the DNA fits TRBJ2-7 better, so the J call may be wrong. The CDR3 covers 18 residues. The V gene's germline CDR1 is SGHAT and CDR2 FQNNGV.

This clone was counted ten times or more. The chain employs TRBV28 and TRBJ1-5; TRBD1 might be the D (5 bases). This CDR3 has 14 amino acids. Trimming removed 5 bases at V and 7 bases at J, with 15 bases between. Germline CDR1 MDHEN, CDR2 SYDVKM. CDR3 in DNA: TGTGCCAGCAGTCGTTTGGGGCTTGAGCAGCCCCAGCATTTT. Its protein product is CASSRLGLEQPQHF.

This clone was recorded at least ten times. The CDR3 region is CASSVRTAYGYTF. In nucleotides, the CDR3 is TGTGCCAGCAGTGTTCGGACTGCCTATGGCTACACCTTC. The V and J genes are TRBV6-1 and TRBJ1-2; D is undetermined. Trimming pared 4 bases from V and 4 bases from J, leaving 10 bases between. Germline CDR1 reads MNHNS; CDR2 reads SASEGT. The CDR3 totals 13 residues.

This clone was counted many times. V is TRBV11-2 and J is TRBJ2-7; D uncertain. V lost 4 bases to trimming and J lost 6 bases, with 13 bases between them. The germline V gene has CDR1 SGHAT and CDR2 FQNNGV. The length of the CDR3 is 13 residues. CDR3 in amino acids: CASSSTSGREQYF. The CDR3 nucleotides read TGTGCCAGCAGCTCCACCTCCGGTCGCGAGCAGTACTTC.

This clone occurred many times. This sequence joins TRBV2 and TRBJ2-7; the D gene is possibly TRBD1 (6 bases). V was shortened by 6 bases and J by 3 bases, with 12 bases between the two germline ends. Germline assignment: CDR1 SNHLY and CDR2 FYNNEI. The CDR3 is made up of 13 amino acids. In DNA form, the CDR3 reads TGTGCCAGCAGATGGACAGATAACTACGAGCAGTACTTC. Residues: CASRWTDNYEQYF.

This clone appeared many times. The V gene is TRBV15, the J gene TRBJ2-7; the D gene is possibly TRBD2 (5 bases). Trimming removed 5 bases at V and 4 bases at J, with 18 bases between. CDR1 LNHNV and CDR2 YYDKDF come from the germline V gene (reference sequence). CDR3 length: 15 amino acids. The DNA for the CDR3 is TGTGCCACCAGCGAATGGGAAGGTCGGACTTACGAGCAGTACTTC. Translated, it gives CATSEWEGRTYEQYF.

Ten or more counts support this clone. The V call is TRBV19, the J call TRBJ2-1, with D perhaps TRBD2 (5 bases). Trimming removed 7 bases from V and 0 bases from J, with 13 bases in between. The CDR3 extends over 15 amino acids. CDR1 LNHDA and CDR2 SQIVND come from the germline V gene (reference sequence). The CDR3 DNA is TGTGCCAGTAATCAGCGGAGTTTCTCCTACAATGAGCAGTTCTTC. It yields the protein CASNQRSFSYNEQFF.

This clone is medium-sized within its sample. The DNA of the CDR3 is TGTGCCAGCACCCGAGGGGGGGGTGTGAACACTGAAGCTTTCTTT. Translated: CASTRGGGVNTEAFF. The gene calls are TRBV7-3 and TRBJ1-1; possible D gene TRBD1, 6 bases. Germline V gives CDR1 SGHTA, CDR2 FQGTGA. This CDR3 spans 15 amino acids. V lost 7 bases and J lost 0, with 15 bases in between.

This clone was seen many times. The chain employs TRBV10-2 and TRBJ2-7; D possibly corresponds to TRBD2 (6 bases). The germline gives CDR1 WSHSY, CDR2 SAAADI. The CDR3 sequence is 13 residues long. V was pared by 0 bases and J by 9 bases, with 12 bases between. This CDR3 reads CASSESMLGGQYF. The DNA for the CDR3 is TGCGCCAGCAGTGAGTCGATGTTGGGGGGGCAGTACTTC.

Ten or more counts support this clone. The chain employs TRBV5-6 and TRBJ2-3, with D tentatively TRBD2 (5 bases). The ends were cut back, 4 bases at V and 5 bases at J, with 20 bases in the middle. The CDR3 loop spans 16 amino acids. The V gene's germline CDR1 is SGHDT and CDR2 YYEEEE. CDR3 in DNA: TGTGCCAGCAGCCCCCGGGGTTGGGGAAACATAGATACGCAGTATTTT. It is translated as CASSPRGWGNIDTQYF.

The table lists this clone with many counts. The chain is built from TRBV7-3 and TRBJ2-1; D is perhaps TRBD1 (5 bases). Trimming stripped 2 bases from V and 5 bases from J, with 7 bases between. CDR1 SGHTA and CDR2 FQGTGA come from the germline V gene. This CDR3 is 13 amino acids long. The CDR3 here is CASSLGQNNEQFF. CDR3 nucleotide sequence: TGTGCCAGCAGCTTAGGACAAAACAATGAGCAGTTCTTC.

This clone was seen repeatedly, ten times or more. The chain recombines TRBV5-4 with TRBJ1-6; TRBD1 is a possible D gene (6 bases). Germline assignment: CDR1 SGHNT and CDR2 YYREEE (reference sequence). V was cut by 5 bases and J by 4 bases, with 16 bases left in between. This CDR3 comprises 16 residues. Written as DNA, the CDR3 is TGTGCCAGCAGGTCCTTAGGGGGGGGATATAATTCACCCCTCCACTTT. Amino acids: CASRSLGGGYNSPLHF.

This clone was picked up many times. This chain links TRBV6-1 with TRBJ2-7; D is ambiguous. Germline V gene data show CDR1 as MNHNS and CDR2 as SASEGT. Trimming shortened V by 3 bases and J by 4 bases, and 7 bases separated the two germline ends. This CDR3 is built from 12 residues. CDR3 coding DNA: TGTGCCAGCAGTGAGTGGGCGTACGAGCAGTACTTC. Encoded protein: CASSEWAYEQYF.

This chain joins TRBV9 and TRBJ2-5; possible D gene TRBD1, 6 bases. The J call is in doubt because the DNA end fits TRBJ2-7 better. Germline assignment: CDR1 SGDLS and CDR2 YYNGEE. The CDR3 is 14 amino acids. DNA of the CDR3: TGTGCCAGCAGCGGGAAAGGGGGTCCGGGCGAGCAGTACTTC. It translates to CASSGKGGPGEQYF.

This clone was found many times. The rearrangement uses TRBV7-9 and TRBJ2-7, with no clear D. Germline V gives CDR1 SEHNR, CDR2 FQNEAQ (reference sequence). This CDR3 spans 14 amino acids. V lost 5 bases and J 1 base, leaving 12 bases between the germline ends. In nucleotides, the CDR3 is TGTGCCAGCAGCAAGCCTGGTCGGTCCTACGAGCAGTACTTC. It encodes CASSKPGRSYEQYF.

Ten or more counts support this clone. V and J are TRBV10-3 and TRBJ2-7, with D possibly TRBD1 on 6 matching bases. Trimming stripped 4 bases from V and 0 bases from J, with 19 bases between. The germline V gene encodes CDR1 ENHRY and CDR2 SYGVKD. This CDR3 contains 17 residues. The CDR3 spells CAISGGLQGLSSYEQYF. CDR3 bases: TGTGCCATCAGTGGGGGGTTACAGGGCCTAAGCTCCTACGAGCAGTACTTC.

This clone came up many times. J is TRBJ2-1 and V is TRBV6-5, with TRBD2 identical over 15 bases. CDR1 MNHEY and CDR2 SVGAGI come from the germline V gene. This CDR3 has 14 amino acids. V gave up 4 bases and J gave up 10 bases; unmatched junction bases: 2. The CDR3 DNA reads TGTGCCAGCAGTTCGGGACTAGCGGGAGGCGAGCAGTTCTTC. This codes for CASSSGLAGGEQFF.

This clone was seen at least ten times. The chain recombines TRBV11-2 with TRBJ2-7; 7 bases map to TRBD2. J was trimmed by 0 bases and V by 2 bases; bases with no gene match: 7. The CDR3 sequence is 16 residues long. Per germline, CDR1 SGHAT and CDR2 FQNNGV. The CDR3 region is CASSLYLAESSYEQYF. CDR3 DNA: TGTGCCAGCAGCTTATACCTAGCGGAGAGCTCCTACGAGCAGTACTTC.